This entry is about one T cell receptor (beta chain). Data came from immunoSEQ multiplex PCR; TCRdb stores just in-frame clones and leaves some out. The sample has about 19,000 clones; over 75% are singletons. The data were obtained in a study of PD-1 blockade in mismatch repair-deficient tumors. The CDR3 totals 16 residues. Germline trimming cut 5 bases from V and 10 bases from J; bases unmatched to any gene: 18. Germline values: CDR1 SGHNT, CDR2 YYREEE (reference sequence). TCRs were sequenced from a few patients responding to pembrolizumab. Sequencing used PBMCs, obtained 52 weeks after starting pembrolizumab. This sequence joins TRBV5-4 and TRBJ2-1; 7 nucleotides line up with TRBD1. The origin of this receptor is an adult with mismatch repair-deficient cancer. The CDR3 reads CASRPERDSPAVEQFF. CDR3 bases: TGTGCCAGCAGACCTGAGAGGGACAGCCCCGCCGTGGAGCAGTTCTTC.